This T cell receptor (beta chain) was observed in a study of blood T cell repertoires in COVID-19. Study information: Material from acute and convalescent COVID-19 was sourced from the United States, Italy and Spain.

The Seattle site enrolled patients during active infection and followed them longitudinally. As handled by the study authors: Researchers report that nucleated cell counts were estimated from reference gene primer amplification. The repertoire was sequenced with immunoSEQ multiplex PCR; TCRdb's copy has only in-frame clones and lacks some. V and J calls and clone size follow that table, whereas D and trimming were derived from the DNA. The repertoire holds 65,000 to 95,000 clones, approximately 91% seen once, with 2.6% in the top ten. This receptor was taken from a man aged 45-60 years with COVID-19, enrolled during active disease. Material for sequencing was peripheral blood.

CDR3: CATSSRRGLAGSYNEQFF. In DNA form, the CDR3 reads TGTGCCACCAGCAGCCGCCGGGGCCTAGCGGGGTCCTACAATGAGCAGTTCTTC. The chain joins TRBV15 to TRBJ2-1; 9 bases agree with TRBD2. With 3 bases clipped from V and 1 base from J, the junction kept 10 bases outside the gene matches. Germline assignment: CDR1 LNHNV and CDR2 YYDKDF (reference sequence). This CDR3 has 18 residues.